The source of this T cell receptor (beta chain) is a study of T cells in Graves' hyperthyroidism and ophthalmopathy. Overall study results and limits: Blood held most thyroid clonotypes expanded above 0.001 frequency.

There were TCR beta CDR3 regions amplified from RNA transcripts. The HTBI primer set was used in a first-round RT-PCR of the TCR CDR3. TCRdb re-called the multiplex PCR reads through MiXCR, storing one row per CDR3 protein. This sample yields approximately 410,000 distinct CDR3 sequences, of which 14% to 15% are seen a single time; over 10% belongs to the top ten. Germline lookup yields CDR1 SGHVS and CDR2 FNYEAQ. CDR3 size: 15 residues. V was trimmed by 3 bases and J by 6 bases, leaving 15 bases between them. This clonotype occurred many times. As yet, its antigen is unknown. The receptor's source is a man aged 18 to 30 with Graves' ophthalmopathy. Specimen: blood. The chain recombines TRBV7-6 with TRBJ1-5; the D gene is possibly TRBD1 (6 bases). CDR3 nucleotide sequence: TGTGCCAGCAGCTTTGGCGGGGGCGTCGGTCAGCCCCAGCATTTT. Protein sequence: CASSFGGGVGQPQHF.